The entry that follows covers one T cell receptor beta chain sequence. Antigen specificity is unknown. This sample stems from a study of shared clonotypes between healthy human individuals. Overall study findings and caveats: The study drew on few donors, limiting represented genetic and exposure-history diversity. Sorted-subset samples were not fully sequenced, rarefaction indicated. Non-shared clonotypes had lower generation probabilities than clonotypes shared by all four sorted-subset donors.

Per the germline V gene, CDR1 is LGHNA and CDR2 is YSLEER. This CDR3 region has 16 residues. V lost 0 bases and J lost 0, with 10 bases in between. For every subset, genomic DNA was evenly distributed across several immunoSEQ plates. Only in-frame clones appear in the TCRdb table, and some are missing; sequencing was by immunoSEQ multiplex PCR. The data contain about 2.4 million clones, over 85% of them singletons. The rearrangement links TRBV4-3 to TRBJ2-3; no clear D gene. This receptor was taken from a man between 18 and 29 years old in good health. Some clones in this sample may be carry-over from other donors' samples. The sequenced sample was naive CD4+ T cells from PBMCs. The subset: CD45RA+ positively selected. The CDR3 protein is CASSQERALSTDTQYF. For the CDR3, the DNA is TGCGCCAGCAGCCAAGAAAGGGCTCTAAGCACAGATACGCAGTATTTT.